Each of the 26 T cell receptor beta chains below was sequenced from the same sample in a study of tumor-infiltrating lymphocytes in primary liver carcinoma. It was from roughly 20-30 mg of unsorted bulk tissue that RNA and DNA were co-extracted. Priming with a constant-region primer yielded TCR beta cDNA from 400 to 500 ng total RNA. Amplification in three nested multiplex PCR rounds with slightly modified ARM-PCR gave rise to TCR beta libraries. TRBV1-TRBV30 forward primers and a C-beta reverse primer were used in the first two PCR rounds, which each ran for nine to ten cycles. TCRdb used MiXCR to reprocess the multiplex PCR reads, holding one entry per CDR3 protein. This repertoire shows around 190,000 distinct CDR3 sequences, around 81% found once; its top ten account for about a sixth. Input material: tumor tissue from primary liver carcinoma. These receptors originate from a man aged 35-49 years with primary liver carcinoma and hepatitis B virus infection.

CDR3 nucleotide sequence: TGTGCCAGCAACAGCTGGAGTGGCACCGGGGAGCTGTTTTTT. Its protein product is CASNSWSGTGELFF. The chain recombines TRBV28 with TRBJ2-2, with D uncertain. The V end lost 7 bases, the J end lost 4 bases, and 13 bases lay between the germline ends. The CDR3 extends over 14 amino acids. CDR1 and CDR2 from the germline V gene are MDHEN and SYDVKM.

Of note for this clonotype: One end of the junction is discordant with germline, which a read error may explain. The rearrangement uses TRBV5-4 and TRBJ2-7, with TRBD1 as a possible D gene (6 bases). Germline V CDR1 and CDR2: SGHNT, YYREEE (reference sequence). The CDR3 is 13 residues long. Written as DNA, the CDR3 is TGTGCCAGCAGCGGACAGTGTTACTACGATCAGTACTTC. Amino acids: CASSGQCYYDQYF. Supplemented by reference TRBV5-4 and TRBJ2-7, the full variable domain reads ETGVTQSPTHLIKTRGQQVTLRCSSQSGHNTVSWYQQALGQGPQFIFQYYREEENGRGNFPPRFSGLQFPNYSSELNVNALELDDSALYLCASSGQCYYDQYFGPGTRLTVT.

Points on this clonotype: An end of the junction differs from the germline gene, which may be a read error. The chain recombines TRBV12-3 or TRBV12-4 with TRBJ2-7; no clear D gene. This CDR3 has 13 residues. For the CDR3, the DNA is TGTGCCAGCACCCTGACATCCTCCTACGAGCAGTTCTTT. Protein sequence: CASTLTSSYEQFF.

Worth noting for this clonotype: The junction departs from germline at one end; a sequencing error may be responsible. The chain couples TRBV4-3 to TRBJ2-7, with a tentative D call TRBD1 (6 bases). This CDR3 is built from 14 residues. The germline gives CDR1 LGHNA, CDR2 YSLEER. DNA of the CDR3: TGCGCCAACAGCCCCAAGGACAGCACCTACGAACAGTACTTC. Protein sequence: CANSPKDSTYEQYF.

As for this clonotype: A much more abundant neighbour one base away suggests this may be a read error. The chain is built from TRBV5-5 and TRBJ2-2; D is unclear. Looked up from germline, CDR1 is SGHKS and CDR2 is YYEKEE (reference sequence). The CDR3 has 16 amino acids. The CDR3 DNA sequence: TGTACCAGCAGCTTGGCCCAAACAGCTTACACCGGGGAGCTGTTTTTT. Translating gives CTSSLAQTAYTGELFF.

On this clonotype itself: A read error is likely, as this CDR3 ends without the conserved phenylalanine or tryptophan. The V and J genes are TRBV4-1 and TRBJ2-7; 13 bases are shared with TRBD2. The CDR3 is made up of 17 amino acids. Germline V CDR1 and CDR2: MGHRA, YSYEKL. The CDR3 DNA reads TGCGCCAACAGCCAAGAAAGGACTAGCGGGAGTATCTACGAGCAGTACTTA. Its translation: CANSQERTSGSIYEQYL.

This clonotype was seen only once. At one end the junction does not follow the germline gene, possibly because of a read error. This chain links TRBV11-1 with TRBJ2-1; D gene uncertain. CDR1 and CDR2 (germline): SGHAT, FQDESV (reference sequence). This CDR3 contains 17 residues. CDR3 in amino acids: CACSSNWMSMLFNEQFF. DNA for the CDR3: TGTGCCTGCAGCTCAAACTGGATGAGCATGTTGTTTAATGAGCAGTTCTTC. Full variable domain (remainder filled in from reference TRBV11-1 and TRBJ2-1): EAEVAQSPRYKITEKSQAVAFWCDPISGHATLYWYRQILGQGPELLVQFQDESVVDDSQLPKDRFSAERLKGVDSTLKIQPAELGDSAMYLCACSSNWMSMLFNEQFFGPGTRLTVL.

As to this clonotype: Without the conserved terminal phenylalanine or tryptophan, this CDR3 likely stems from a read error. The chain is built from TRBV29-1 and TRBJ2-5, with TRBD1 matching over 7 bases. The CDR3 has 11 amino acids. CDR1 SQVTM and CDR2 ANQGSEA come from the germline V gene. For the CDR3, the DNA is TGCGGGGAGAATGCAGGGGGGACCCAGTACATC. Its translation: CGENAGGTQYI.

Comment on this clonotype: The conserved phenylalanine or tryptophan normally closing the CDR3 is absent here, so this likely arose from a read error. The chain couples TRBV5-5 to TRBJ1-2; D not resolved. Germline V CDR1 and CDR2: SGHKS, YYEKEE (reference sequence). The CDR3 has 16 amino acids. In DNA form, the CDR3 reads TGTGCCAGCAGCCCTCACCCGTACAGAACTAACAATGGCTACACCTTG. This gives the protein CASSPHPYRTNNGYTL.

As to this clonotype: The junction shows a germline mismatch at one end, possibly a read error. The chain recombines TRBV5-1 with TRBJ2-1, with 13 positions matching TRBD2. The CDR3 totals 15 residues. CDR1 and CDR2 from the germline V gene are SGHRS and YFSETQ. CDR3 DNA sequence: TGCGCCAGCGGCGCGGGACTAGCGGGGAACAATGAACAGTTCTTC. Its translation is CASGAGLAGNNEQFF. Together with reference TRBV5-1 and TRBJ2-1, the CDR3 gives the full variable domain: KAGVTQTPRYLIKTRGQQVTLSCSPISGHRSVSWYQQTPGQGLQFLFEYFSETQRNKGNFPGRFSGRQFSNSRSEMNVSTLELGDSALYLCASGAGLAGNNEQFFGPGTRLTVL.

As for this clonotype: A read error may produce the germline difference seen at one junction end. CDR3 in amino acids: CASSLGADITSGANVLTF. CDR3 DNA: TGCGCCAGTAGCTTGGGGGCCGATATAACCTCTGGGGCCAACGTCCTGACTTTC. This chain uses TRBV5-1 with TRBJ2-6, with D possibly being TRBD1 (6 bases). The CDR3 has 18 amino acids. Germline V gene data show CDR1 as SGHRS and CDR2 as YFSETQ.

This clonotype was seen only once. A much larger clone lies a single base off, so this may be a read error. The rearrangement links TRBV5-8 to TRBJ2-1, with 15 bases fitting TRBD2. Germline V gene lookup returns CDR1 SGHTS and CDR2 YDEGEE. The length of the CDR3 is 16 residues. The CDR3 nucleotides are TGTACCAGCAGCCTCGGACTAGCGGGGGGGTACAATGAGCAGTTCTTC. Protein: CTSSLGLAGGYNEQFF.

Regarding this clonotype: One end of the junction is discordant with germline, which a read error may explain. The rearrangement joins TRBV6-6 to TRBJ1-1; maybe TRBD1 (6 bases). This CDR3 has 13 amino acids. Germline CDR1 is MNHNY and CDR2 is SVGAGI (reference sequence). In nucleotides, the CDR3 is TGTACCAGCAGCACAAGGGGGACTACTGGAGCTTTCTTT. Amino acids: CTSSTRGTTGAFF.

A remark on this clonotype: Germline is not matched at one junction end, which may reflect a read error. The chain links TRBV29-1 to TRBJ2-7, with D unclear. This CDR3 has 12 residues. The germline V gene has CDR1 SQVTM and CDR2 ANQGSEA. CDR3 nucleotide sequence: TGCAGCGTTGAGTTCGGAGATTACGAGCAATACTTC. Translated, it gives CSVEFGDYEQYF.

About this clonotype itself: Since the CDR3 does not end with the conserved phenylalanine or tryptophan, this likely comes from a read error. The CDR3 coding sequence is TGTGCCAGCAGCCAAAATGGGACTAGCGGCTCCTACGAGCAGTACTAC. This encodes CASSQNGTSGSYEQYY. The chain uses TRBV4-2 and TRBJ2-7, with TRBD2 identical over 11 bases. CDR1 and CDR2 (germline): LGHNA, YNFKEQ. The CDR3 runs to 16 residues. V trimming: 2 bases; J trimming: 0 bases; junction bases outside the gene matches: 3.

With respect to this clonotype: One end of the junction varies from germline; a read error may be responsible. CDR3 nucleotides: TGTGCCAGCAGGCCACTACAGGCCGAGCGGTATTTC. Residues: CASRPLQAERYF. The chain combines TRBV28 with TRBJ2-7; D might be TRBD1 or TRBD2, each matching 5 bases. This CDR3 comprises 12 residues. CDR1 MDHEN and CDR2 SYDVKM come from the germline V gene.

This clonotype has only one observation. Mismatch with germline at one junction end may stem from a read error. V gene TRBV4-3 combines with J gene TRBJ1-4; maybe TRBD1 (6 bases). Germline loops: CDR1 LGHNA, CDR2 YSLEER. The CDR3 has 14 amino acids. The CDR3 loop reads CASSQEFGTEKLFF. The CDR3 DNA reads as TGTGCCAGCAGCCAAGAATTCGGGACAGAAAAACTGTTTTTT.

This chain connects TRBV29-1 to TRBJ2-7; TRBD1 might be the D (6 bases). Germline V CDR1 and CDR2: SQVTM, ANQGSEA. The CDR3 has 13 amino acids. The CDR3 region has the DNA TGCAATGTTGAGTCGCAGGGGAACGGCGAGCAGTACTTC. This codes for CNVESQGNGEQYF.

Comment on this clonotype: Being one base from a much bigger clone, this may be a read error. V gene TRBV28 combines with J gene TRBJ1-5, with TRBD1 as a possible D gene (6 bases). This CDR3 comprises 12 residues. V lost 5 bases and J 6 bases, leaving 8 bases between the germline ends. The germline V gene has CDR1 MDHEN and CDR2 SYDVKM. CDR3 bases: TGTGCCAGCAGTATACAGGGTCAGCCCCAGCATTTT. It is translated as CASSIQGQPQHF. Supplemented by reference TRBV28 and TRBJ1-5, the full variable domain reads DVKVTQSSRYLVKRTGEKVFLECVQDMDHENMFWYRQDPGLGLRLIYFSYDVKMKEKGDIPEGYSVSREKKERFSLILESASTNQTSMYLCASSIQGQPQHFGDGTRLSIL.

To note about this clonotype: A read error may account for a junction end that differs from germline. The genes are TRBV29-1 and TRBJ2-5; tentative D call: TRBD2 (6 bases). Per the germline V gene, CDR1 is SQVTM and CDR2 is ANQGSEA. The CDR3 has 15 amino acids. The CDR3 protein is CSAESAEGRSETQYF. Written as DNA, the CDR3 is TGCAGCGCTGAATCGGCGGAGGGTAGATCGGAGACCCAGTACTTC.

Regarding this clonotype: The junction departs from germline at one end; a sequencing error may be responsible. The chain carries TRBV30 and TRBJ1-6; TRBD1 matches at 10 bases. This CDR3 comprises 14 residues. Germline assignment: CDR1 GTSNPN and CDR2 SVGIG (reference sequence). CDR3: CARMGQGYSSPLHF. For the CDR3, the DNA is TGTGCCCGGATGGGACAGGGGTATAGTTCACCCCTCCACTTT.

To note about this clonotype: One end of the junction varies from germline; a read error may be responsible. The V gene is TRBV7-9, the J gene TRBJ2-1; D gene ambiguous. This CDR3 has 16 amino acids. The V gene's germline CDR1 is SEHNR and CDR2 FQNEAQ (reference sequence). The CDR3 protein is CASSSATRRPNNKQFF. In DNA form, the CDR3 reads TGTGCCAGCAGCTCTGCTACCCGAAGACCCAACAATAAGCAGTTCTTC.

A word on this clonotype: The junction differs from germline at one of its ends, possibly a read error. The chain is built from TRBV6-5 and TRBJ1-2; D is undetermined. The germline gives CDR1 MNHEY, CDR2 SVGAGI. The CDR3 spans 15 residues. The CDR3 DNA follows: TGTGCCAACAGTTACTCAACAGTGGGAATATTTAGCTACACCTTC. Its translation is CANSYSTVGIFSYTF.

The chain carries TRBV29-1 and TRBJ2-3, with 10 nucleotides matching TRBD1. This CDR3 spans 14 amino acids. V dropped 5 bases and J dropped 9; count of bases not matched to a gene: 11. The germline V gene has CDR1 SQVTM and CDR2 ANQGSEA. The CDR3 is CSVSGTGALDTQYF. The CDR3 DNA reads TGCAGCGTTTCCGGGACAGGGGCATTAGACACGCAGTATTTT.

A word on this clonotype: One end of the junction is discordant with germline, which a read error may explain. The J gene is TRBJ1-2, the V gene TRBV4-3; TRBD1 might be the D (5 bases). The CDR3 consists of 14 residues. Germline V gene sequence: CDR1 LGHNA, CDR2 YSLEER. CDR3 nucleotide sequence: TGCGCCAGCAGCTTCCATGGGGCAGACTATGGCTACACCTTT. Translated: CASSFHGADYGYTF.

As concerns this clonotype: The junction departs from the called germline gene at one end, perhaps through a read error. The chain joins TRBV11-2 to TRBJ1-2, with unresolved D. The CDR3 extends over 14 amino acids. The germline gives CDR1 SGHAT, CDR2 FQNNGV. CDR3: CACSLDRTAYAYTF. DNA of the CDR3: TGTGCCTGCAGCTTAGATCGAACAGCTTATGCCTACACCTTC.